A selection of T cell receptor beta chains follows, all from one sample in a study of identical twins. TCRdb itself ran the 5' RACE reads through MiXCR, one entry per CDR3 protein. Of 600,000 to 850,000 distinct CDR3 sequences listed, 18% are singletons. The same data also went into a second study, on T cells expressing NK-cell markers.

The sample consisted of PBMCs. These receptors all come from a woman younger than 35 in good health. CDR3s include the opening cysteine and the closing phenylalanine or tryptophan. Only some rows state a clone size, as once, few, many or a class for expanded clones.

length	size	V	J	CDR3
15	few	TRBV6-1	TRBJ2-7	CASNILTGSVYEQYF
15	few	TRBV20-1	TRBJ1-1	CSARAGGRVNTEAFF
15	.	TRBV6-1	TRBJ2-2	CASTGGTLGTGELFF
17	.	TRBV5-1	TRBJ2-5	CASSLASPASEVETQYF
16	.	TRBV20-1	TRBJ2-7	CSARGRGAGGLDEQYF
14	.	TRBV6-5	TRBJ1-1	CASSWTGSGTEAFF
14	many	TRBV25-1	TRBJ2-7	CASSGGQGAYEQYF
17	few	TRBV21-1	TRBJ1-1	CASSKNAGERRYTEAFF
15	few	TRBV15	TRBJ1-2	CATSGNIGSFYGYTF
15	.	TRBV20-1	TRBJ1-5	CSARDRDREISTQHF
18	.	TRBV5-1	TRBJ2-2	CASSPTPGLAENTGELFF
13	few	TRBV6-1	TRBJ2-2	CASTKRDTGELFF
14	few	TRBV7-2	TRBJ2-1	CASSLSGRVVEQFF
16	.	TRBV9	TRBJ2-1	CASSVDPTLGQGEQFF
12	.	TRBV12-3/TRBV12-4	TRBJ2-1	CASSRSSAKQFF
15	few	TRBV6-2/TRBV6-3	TRBJ2-7	CASSSDSGRAYEQYF
15	many	TRBV5-1	TRBJ1-6	CASSLLESYNSPLHF
15	few	TRBV20-1	TRBJ2-7	CSASPSVGGYDEQYF
17	.	TRBV12-3/TRBV12-4	TRBJ2-3	CASSQQGMASFIDTQYF
16	.	TRBV3-1	TRBJ2-3	CASSQDIGGGTDTQYF
15	.	TRBV6-4	TRBJ2-5	CASRILKTSPETQYF
13	.	TRBV5-1	TRBJ2-1	CASDRGQNNEQFF
15	few	TRBV5-1	TRBJ2-3	CASYEEAVSTDTQYF
15	few	TRBV12-3/TRBV12-4	TRBJ2-7	CASSSRHTGAYEQYF
15	.	TRBV7-8	TRBJ1-1	CASSLVVNMNTEAFF
14	many	TRBV20-1	TRBJ1-3	CSASGSYSGNTIYF
15	.	TRBV5-1	TRBJ1-1	CASSLAVALGTEAFF
13	few	TRBV9	TRBJ2-1	CASSVRAVNEQFF
15	.	TRBV6-5	TRBJ1-2	CASSHRDAGGYGYTF
16	.	TRBV5-6	TRBJ2-2	CASSPQGRKNTGELFF
13	.	TRBV30	TRBJ2-5	CAWSVSYQETQYF
15	.	TRBV20-1	TRBJ2-2	CSASPHGTNTGELFF
14	many	TRBV12-3/TRBV12-4	TRBJ2-2	CASRLRRNTGELFF